These 31 T cell receptor beta chains share one sample of origin, sequenced in a study of T cell repertoires in cytomegalovirus infection. Via MiXCR, TCRdb re-called the reads, giving one row per CDR3 protein. The sample holds approximately 170,000 distinct CDR3 sequences; 17% are singletons and the top ten take about 19%. The sequenced sample consisted of CD8+ T cells from PBMCs. All receptors come from a human donor in good health (CMV status not recorded). Some clones in this sample may be carry-over from other donors' samples.

V gene TRBV27 combines with J gene TRBJ2-3, with 9 bases lining up with TRBD1. V dropped 4 bases and J dropped 0; count of bases not matched to a gene: 11. The germline CDR1 and CDR2 sequences are MNHEY and SMNVEV (reference sequence). This CDR3 comprises 18 residues. The CDR3 loop reads CASSSPDSGQGSTDTQYF. DNA of the CDR3: TGTGCCAGCAGTTCCCCAGACTCGGGACAGGGAAGCACAGATACGCAGTATTTT.

In its sample, this clonotype was seen a few times. At one end, the junction sequence differs from germline, possibly due to a read error. The V gene is TRBV7-2, the J gene TRBJ2-4; the D is unclear. The CDR3 contains 11 residues. CDR1 is SGHTA, CDR2 FQGNSA, per germline. The CDR3: CASRGKPGWHF. The CDR3, as DNA: TGTGCCAGCAGGGGGAAGCCAGGTTGGCACTTC.

The table lists this clonotype with a few counts. The CDR3 region is CSARDLREVVYEQYF. The CDR3 DNA sequence: TGCAGTGCTAGAGATCTTAGGGAGGTAGTCTACGAGCAGTACTTC. The chain recombines TRBV20-1 with TRBJ2-7; D is possibly TRBD2 (6 bases). V shed 0 bases and J shed 3 bases, with 15 bases lying between them. Germline CDR1 reads DFQATT; CDR2 reads SNEGSKA (reference sequence). The CDR3 extends over 15 amino acids.

J is TRBJ2-3 and V is TRBV5-1, with D perhaps matching TRBD1 (5 bases). The CDR3 length is 16 residues. Per germline, CDR1 SGHRS and CDR2 YFSETQ. With 2 bases removed from V and 2 bases from J, the gap between germline ends came to 15 bases. The CDR3 region is CASSFRTKPTTDTQYF. DNA of the CDR3: TGCGCCAGCAGCTTTCGGACAAAGCCGACCACAGATACGCAGTATTTT.

This clonotype has only a few counts. CDR3 loop: CASSPSRGGHGYTF. The CDR3 DNA sequence: TGTGCCAGCAGCCCTTCCAGGGGAGGCCATGGCTACACCTTC. V is TRBV6-2 or TRBV6-3 and J is TRBJ1-2, with a tentative D call TRBD1 (6 bases). Trimming removed 6 bases at V and 6 bases at J, with 17 bases between. Germline V gives CDR1 MNHEY, CDR2 SVGEGT. The CDR3 extends over 14 amino acids.

This clonotype showed up just a few times. The chain is built from TRBV27 and TRBJ2-7, with TRBD1 identical over 7 bases. The CDR3 is 14 amino acids. The V segment lost 8 bases and the J segment 3 bases; nucleotides outside the gene matches: 10. CDR1 and CDR2 (germline): MNHEY, SMNVEV (reference sequence). For the CDR3, the DNA is TGTGCCAGCGCGCCCGGACAGGCACACTACGAGCAGTACTTC. It specifies CASAPGQAHYEQYF.

This chain connects TRBV7-9 to TRBJ2-7; D is possibly TRBD1 (5 bases). CDR3 length: 15 amino acids. Germline V gene data show CDR1 as SEHNR and CDR2 as FQNEAQ (reference sequence). The V gene lost 5 bases and the J gene lost 7 bases, with 21 bases spanning the gap. CDR3 sequence: CASSPSEYASGEQYF. The DNA for the CDR3 is TGTGCCAGCAGCCCTTCAGAATACGCATCAGGGGAGCAGTACTTC.

This clonotype has a handful of counts. This chain joins TRBV7-9 and TRBJ2-2, with 8 nucleotides matching TRBD2. Germline lookup yields CDR1 SEHNR and CDR2 FQNEAQ (reference sequence). This CDR3 spans 16 amino acids. The V segment lost 5 bases and the J segment 6 bases; nucleotides outside the gene matches: 11. CDR3 sequence (DNA): TGTGCCAGCAGCCCGCCTCAGCGGGAGCGTTCCGGGGAGCTGTTTTTT. This encodes CASSPPQRERSGELFF. Looking up the rest from reference TRBV7-9 and TRBJ2-2 gives the full variable domain: DTGVSQNPRHKITKRGQNVTFRCDPISEHNRLYWYRQTLGQGPEFLTYFQNEAQLEKSRLLSDRFSAERPKGSFSTLEIQRTEQGDSAMYLCASSPPQRERSGELFFGEGSRLTVL.

The sample holds a few counts of this clonotype. The chain is built from TRBV7-6 and TRBJ1-2; D may be TRBD1 (5 bases). V was shortened by 3 bases and J by 8 bases, with 13 bases between the two germline ends. The CDR3 is 13 amino acids. Germline CDR1 reads SGHVS; CDR2 reads FNYEAQ. For the CDR3, the DNA is TGTGCCAGCAGCTTGTACACAGGCGGCGGCTACACCTTC. Its protein is CASSLYTGGGYTF.

The chain recombines TRBV6-5 with TRBJ2-7; 8 bases map to TRBD1. The CDR3 extends over 14 amino acids. With 8 bases clipped from V and 4 bases from J, the junction kept 10 bases outside the gene matches. Germline V gene lookup returns CDR1 MNHEY and CDR2 SVGAGI. In nucleotides, the CDR3 is TGTGCCAGCGCATCCGGGACAGGTTTTTACGAGCAGTACTTC. Its protein product is CASASGTGFYEQYF.

About this clonotype itself: The CDR3 end shows no conserved phenylalanine or tryptophan, and so a read error is likely. The rearrangement links TRBV11-1 to TRBJ1-1; the match to TRBD1 covers 9 bases. This CDR3 has 15 amino acids. V lost 0 bases, J lost 4 bases, and 3 bases stayed unmatched. The germline gives CDR1 SGHAT, CDR2 FQDESV (reference sequence). CDR3 region: CASSLAGTGPTEAFL. The CDR3 DNA reads TGTGCCAGCAGCTTAGCCGGGACAGGGCCCACTGAAGCTTTCTTA.

This chain joins TRBV28 and TRBJ2-1, with D perhaps matching TRBD1 or TRBD2 (5 bases each). V dropped 11 bases and J dropped 4 bases, with 12 bases sitting between them. This CDR3 has 12 amino acids. Germline V CDR1 and CDR2: MDHEN, SYDVKM. Here the CDR3 reads CACWGKYNEQFF. CDR3 DNA: TGTGCCTGTTGGGGGAAATACAATGAGCAGTTCTTC.

This clonotype was found a few times. The chain joins TRBV28 to TRBJ2-1, with 10 bases that match TRBD2. With V trimmed by 5 bases and J by 8 bases, 9 bases remained unmatched. Germline V gene lookup returns CDR1 MDHEN and CDR2 SYDVKM. The CDR3 totals 15 residues. The CDR3 loop reads CASSQLAGVGDEQFF. In DNA form, the CDR3 reads TGTGCCAGCAGTCAGCTAGCGGGAGTCGGCGATGAGCAGTTCTTC. Full variable domain (missing parts from reference TRBV28 and TRBJ2-1): DVKVTQSSRYLVKRTGEKVFLECVQDMDHENMFWYRQDPGLGLRLIYFSYDVKMKEKGDIPEGYSVSREKKERFSLILESASTNQTSMYLCASSQLAGVGDEQFFGPGTRLTVL.

The table lists this clonotype with many counts. The rearrangement links TRBV7-2 to TRBJ1-1; D call uncertain. This CDR3 contains 15 residues. CDR1 is SGHTA and CDR2 is FQGNSA in the germline V gene. Trimming removed 4 bases at V and 0 bases at J, with 12 bases between. CDR3 amino acids: CASSYAYNLNTEAFF. For the CDR3, the DNA is TGTGCCAGCAGCTATGCCTATAATTTGAACACTGAAGCTTTCTTT.

The chain's CDR3 is CASSRGDRGRNPAKKQFF. Here the CDR3 DNA reads TGTGCCAGCAGCCGTGGGGACAGGGGGCGAAACCCGGCCAAAAAGCAGTTCTTC. V gene TRBV12-3 or TRBV12-4 combines with J gene TRBJ2-1, with TRBD1 matching 12 bases. With V trimmed by 6 bases and J by 11 bases, 20 bases remained unmatched. The CDR3 has 18 amino acids.

Only a few counts were recorded for this clonotype. This chain links TRBV12-3 or TRBV12-4 with TRBJ2-5; D possibly corresponds to TRBD2 (5 bases). Trimming took off 7 bases at V and 5 bases at J, with 20 bases between the two ends. The CDR3 runs 15 residues. CDR3 DNA sequence: TGTGCCAGCACCGCGTTCCTCGGGGAAGGGGAGACCCAGTACTTC. Amino acid sequence: CASTAFLGEGETQYF.

This clonotype was detected a few times. This rearrangement joins TRBV7-6 to TRBJ2-3, with 8 positions matching TRBD2. The germline V gene encodes CDR1 SGHVS and CDR2 FNYEAQ. The CDR3 totals 16 residues. The V segment lost 7 bases and the J segment 1 base; nucleotides outside the gene matches: 10. This chain's CDR3 is CASTGVAGGRTDTQYF. In DNA, the CDR3 is TGTGCCAGCACCGGAGTCGCGGGAGGTCGCACAGATACGCAGTATTTT.

The genes are TRBV28 and TRBJ1-5; no definite D call. The CDR3 is 14 residues long. V was cut by 3 bases and J by 3 bases, with 9 bases left in between. CDR1 and CDR2 (germline): MDHEN, SYDVKM. The CDR3 region has the DNA TGTGCCAGCAGTTTTGTGCAGGCCAATCAGCCCCAGCATTTT. This gives the protein CASSFVQANQPQHF.

This clonotype has more than one count but fewer than ten. This chain connects TRBV6-2 or TRBV6-3 to TRBJ2-5; no firm D call. CDR1 MNHEY and CDR2 SVGEGT come from the germline V gene. V dropped 7 bases and J dropped 5 bases, with 14 bases sitting between them. The CDR3 contains 13 residues. CDR3 sequence (DNA): TGTGCCAGCAAAATGAGGCTCGAGGAGACCCAGTACTTC. Amino acid sequence: CASKMRLEETQYF.

V gene TRBV7-9 combines with J gene TRBJ2-7, with D perhaps TRBD1 (6 bases). The CDR3 totals 15 residues. V lost 1 base and J 3 bases, leaving 13 bases between the germline ends. Per the germline V gene, CDR1 is SEHNR and CDR2 is FQNEAQ (reference sequence). The CDR3 nucleotides are TGTGCCAGCAGCTTAGATGGGACACCTTACTACGAGCAGTACTTC. Residues: CASSLDGTPYYEQYF.

The chain recombines TRBV28 with TRBJ2-2, with TRBD1 matching 8 bases. The CDR3 totals 15 residues. Trimming removed 6 bases from V and 5 bases from J; junction bases left unmatched: 8. CDR1 and CDR2 from the germline V gene are MDHEN and SYDVKM. The CDR3 is CASSYRTGKTGELFF. CDR3 coding DNA: TGTGCCAGCAGCTACCGGACAGGGAAGACCGGGGAGCTGTTTTTT.

This clonotype was detected only a few times. The rearrangement uses TRBV7-2 and TRBJ2-1; perhaps TRBD2 as D (5 bases). Trimming cost V 7 bases and J 2 bases, with 15 bases left between them. The germline gives CDR1 SGHTA, CDR2 FQGNSA. This CDR3 contains 15 residues. The CDR3 is CASIRTEGPYNEQFF. In nucleotides, the CDR3 is TGTGCCAGCATCAGGACCGAGGGCCCCTACAATGAGCAGTTCTTC.

This rearrangement joins TRBV9 to TRBJ1-1; D may be TRBD1 (6 bases). In germline, CDR1 is SGDLS, CDR2 YYNGEE. V lost 0 bases to trimming and J lost 5 bases, with 8 bases between them. The CDR3 consists of 13 residues. Here the CDR3 reads CASSVGGRTEAFF. The CDR3, as DNA: TGTGCCAGCAGCGTAGGGGGGCGGACTGAAGCTTTCTTT.

A few counts support this clonotype. The chain has TRBV6-2 or TRBV6-3 and TRBJ2-2; D tentatively reads TRBD1 or TRBD2 (5 bases each). The V gene's germline CDR1 is MNHEY and CDR2 SVGEGT. This CDR3 spans 15 amino acids. V gave up 0 bases and J gave up 5 bases, with 10 bases separating them. The CDR3 protein is CASSYSRGATGELFF. Here the CDR3 DNA reads TGTGCCAGCAGTTACTCGAGAGGGGCAACCGGGGAGCTGTTTTTT.

This clonotype was counted a few times. The chain carries TRBV7-2 and TRBJ1-5; maybe TRBD1 (6 bases). CDR1 and CDR2 from the germline V gene are SGHTA and FQGNSA. V lost 6 bases to trimming and J lost 3 bases, with 9 bases between them. The CDR3 loop spans 13 amino acids. For the CDR3, the DNA is TGTGCCAGCAGTTGGGACATCAATCAGCCCCAGCATTTT. Residues: CASSWDINQPQHF.

V gene TRBV5-1 combines with J gene TRBJ2-3; D is perhaps TRBD2 (7 bases). The V gene lost 0 bases and the J gene lost 0 bases, with 14 bases spanning the gap. The CDR3 is 17 amino acids. CDR1 and CDR2 from the germline V gene are SGHRS and YFSETQ. The CDR3, as DNA: TGCGCCAGCAGCTTGGCCGGGCGGGGGACAAGCACAGATACGCAGTATTTT. Translation gives CASSLAGRGTSTDTQYF.

This CDR3 reads CSARDRTSGRTDTQYF. CDR3 nucleotides: TGCAGTGCTAGAGATCGGACTAGCGGGAGGACAGATACGCAGTATTTT. This chain connects TRBV20-1 to TRBJ2-3; 14 bases fit TRBD2. Germline V CDR1 and CDR2: DFQATT, SNEGSKA (reference sequence). Trimming cost V 0 bases and J 3 bases; bases outside gene matches: 2. This CDR3 comprises 16 residues.

In its sample, this clonotype was seen a few times. The chain links TRBV27 to TRBJ2-5; D is unresolved. With 6 bases removed from V and 2 bases from J, the gap between germline ends came to 16 bases. The germline V gene encodes CDR1 MNHEY and CDR2 SMNVEV (reference sequence). The CDR3 is 15 amino acids. CDR3 protein: CASSQDHRLQETQYF. CDR3 bases: TGTGCCAGCAGCCAAGACCATCGATTACAAGAGACCCAGTACTTC.

This clonotype was seen a few times. V usage is TRBV28 and J usage is TRBJ2-7, with D unclear. The V gene lost 6 bases and the J gene lost 7 bases, with 16 bases spanning the gap. The CDR3 runs 13 residues. CDR1 is MDHEN and CDR2 is SYDVKM in the germline V gene. The CDR3 loop reads CASSLISPVEQYF. CDR3 in DNA: TGTGCCAGCAGCCTAATCTCCCCAGTTGAGCAGTACTTC. The whole variable domain, remainder taken from reference TRBV28 and TRBJ2-7, is DVKVTQSSRYLVKRTGEKVFLECVQDMDHENMFWYRQDPGLGLRLIYFSYDVKMKEKGDIPEGYSVSREKKERFSLILESASTNQTSMYLCASSLISPVEQYFGPGTRLTVT.

V usage is TRBV6-2 or TRBV6-3 and J usage is TRBJ2-7; the D gene is possibly TRBD2 (5 bases). Looked up from germline, CDR1 is MNHEY and CDR2 is SVGEGT. The V end was cut by 6 bases, the J end by 0 bases, with 15 bases between. This CDR3 contains 15 residues. CDR3 sequence reads: CASSPRTGNSYEQYF. The DNA of the CDR3 is TGTGCCAGCAGCCCTCGGACGGGGAACTCCTACGAGCAGTACTTC.

This clonotype was recorded a few times. The chain uses TRBV9 and TRBJ2-6; 7 bases line up with TRBD2. Germline V gene sequence: CDR1 SGDLS, CDR2 YYNGEE. This CDR3 comprises 18 residues. Losses at the gene ends were 5 bases for V and 0 bases for J; bases not matched to a gene: 11. For the CDR3, the DNA is TGTGCCAGCAGGTCCACTAGCGAGGCCGACTCTGGGGCCAACGTCCTGACTTTC. It codes for CASRSTSEADSGANVLTF.